The entry below describes one T cell receptor (beta chain). Its antigen remains unknown. V dropped 0 bases and J dropped 5; count of bases not matched to a gene: 8. The CDR3 length is 17 residues. The germline CDR1 and CDR2 sequences are SGHRS and YFSETQ. Then a second PCR, running about 6 to 12 cycles, was carried out with a sample-barcoded 5' primer and a J-beta primer mix. TCRdb re-called the 5' RACE reads with MiXCR, one entry per CDR3 protein. The sample yields about 800,000 distinct CDR3 sequences, about half seen once. This sample was included in a study of blood T cells in healthy people across ages. The study's findings and limits: Naive CD4+ cell counts and diversity both ran higher in long-lived than in aged donors.

Healthy Caucasian individuals from Russia aged about 6 to 90 served as donors. Source material: blood. The rearrangement links TRBV5-1 to TRBJ2-5; 12 bases line up with TRBD2. This TCR derives from a man aged 80 or over in good health. In DNA form, the CDR3 reads TGCGCCAGCAGCTTGGCCACCCTAGCGGGGGGGCAGGAGACCCAGTACTTC. Protein sequence: CASSLATLAGGQETQYF.